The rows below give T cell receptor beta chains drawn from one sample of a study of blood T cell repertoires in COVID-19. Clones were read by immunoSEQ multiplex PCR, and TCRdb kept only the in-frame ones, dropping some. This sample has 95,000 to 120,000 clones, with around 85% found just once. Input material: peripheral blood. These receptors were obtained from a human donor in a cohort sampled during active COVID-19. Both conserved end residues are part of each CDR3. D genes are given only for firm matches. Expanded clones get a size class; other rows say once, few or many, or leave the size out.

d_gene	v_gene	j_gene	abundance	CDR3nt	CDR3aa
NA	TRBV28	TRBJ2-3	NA	TGTGCCAGCAGTCAGACCTCAGCGGCGCATACGCAGTATTTT	CASSQTSAAHTQYF
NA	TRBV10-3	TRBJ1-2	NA	TGTGCCATCAGTGATCCTAACAGGGACTATGGCTACACCTTC	CAISDPNRDYGYTF
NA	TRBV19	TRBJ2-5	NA	TGTGCCAGTAGTATGAGAGAGACCCAGTACTTC	CASSMRETQYF
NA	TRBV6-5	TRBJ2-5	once	TGTGCCAGCAGTTACTCAAGGGAGCAAGAGACCCAGTACTTC	CASSYSREQETQYF
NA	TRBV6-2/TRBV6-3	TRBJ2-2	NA	TGTGCCAGCAGTTACGCTAACTCCAGGGTTCCCGGGGAGCTGTTTTTT	CASSYANSRVPGELFF
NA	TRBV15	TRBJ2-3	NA	TGTGCCACCAGCGGGGCAGGGAAAGATACGCAGTATTTT	CATSGAGKDTQYF
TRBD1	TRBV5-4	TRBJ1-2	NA	TGTGCCAGCAGCTCCTTCCGGGACAGGGAGGGCTACACCTTC	CASSSFRDREGYTF
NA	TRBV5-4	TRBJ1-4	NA	TGTGCCAGCGGTTCTGGGGCGGATGAAAAACTGTTTTTT	CASGSGADEKLFF
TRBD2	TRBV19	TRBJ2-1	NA	TGTGCCAGTAGTAGACTAGCGGGGGGGTTTAATGAGCAGTTCTTC	CASSRLAGGFNEQFF
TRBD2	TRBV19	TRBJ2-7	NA	TGTGCCAGTAGGCGGACTAGCGGGGGGTCCTACGAGCAGTACTTC	CASRRTSGGSYEQYF
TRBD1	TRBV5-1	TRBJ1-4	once	TGCGCCAGCAGCCCGCGAGGACAGGGGTTTTCAACTAATGAAAAACTGTTTTTT	CASSPRGQGFSTNEKLFF
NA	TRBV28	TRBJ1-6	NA	TGTGCCAGCAGACCAACGACAGGTCAAACACCCCTCCACTTT	CASRPTTGQTPLHF
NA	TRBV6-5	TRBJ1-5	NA	TGTGCCGTAGGCCCAGGTAGCAATCAGCCCCAGCATTTT	CAVGPGSNQPQHF
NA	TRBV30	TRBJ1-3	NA	TGTGCCTGGAGTCTAGAGTCTGGAAACACCATATATTTT	CAWSLESGNTIYF
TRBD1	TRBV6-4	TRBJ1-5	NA	TGTGCCAGCAGGGAAACAGGGGACCACCCCGTTGAGCATTTT	CASRETGDHPVEHF
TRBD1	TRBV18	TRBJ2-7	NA	TGTGCCAGCTCACCTCTACAGGGGCCCTACGAGCAGTACTTC	CASSPLQGPYEQYF
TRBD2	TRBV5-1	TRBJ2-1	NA	TGCGCCAGCAGCTTTAGCGGGAATGAGCAGTTCTTC	CASSFSGNEQFF
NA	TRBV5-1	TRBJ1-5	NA	TGCGCCAGCAGCTTGGGCGGATGGGATCAGCCCCAGCATTTT	CASSLGGWDQPQHF